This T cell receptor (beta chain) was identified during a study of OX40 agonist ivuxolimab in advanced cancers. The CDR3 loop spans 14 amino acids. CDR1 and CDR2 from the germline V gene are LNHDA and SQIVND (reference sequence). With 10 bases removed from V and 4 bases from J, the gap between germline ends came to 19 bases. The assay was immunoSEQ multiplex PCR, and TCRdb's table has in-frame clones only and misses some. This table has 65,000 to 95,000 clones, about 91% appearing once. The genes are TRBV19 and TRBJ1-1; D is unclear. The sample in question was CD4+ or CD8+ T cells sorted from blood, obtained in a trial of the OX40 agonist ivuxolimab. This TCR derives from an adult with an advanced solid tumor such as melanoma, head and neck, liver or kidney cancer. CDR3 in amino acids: CATRAVTRGTEAFF. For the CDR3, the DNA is TGTGCCACTAGAGCAGTTACCCGGGGCACTGAAGCTTTCTTT.